This T cell receptor beta chain emerged from a study of shared clonotypes between healthy human individuals. On the study more broadly: Every donor yielded three CD4 naive, three CD4 memory, two CD8 naive and one CD8 memory plate.

There were no recent acute infections or vaccinations among the donors, who were healthy HIV-negative adults. Those who donated, Caucasian adults without exception, all lived in Nashville, Tennessee. Germline values: CDR1 SGHAT, CDR2 FQNNGV. With V trimmed by 6 bases and J by 7 bases, 12 bases remained unmatched. This CDR3 region has 14 residues. TCRdb's copy holds only in-frame clones and misses some; the assay was immunoSEQ multiplex PCR. The sample lists approximately 2.3 million clones, approximately 95% occurring once. The chain carries TRBV11-2 and TRBJ2-7; 7 bases map to TRBD2. Input material: naive CD4+ T cells from PBMCs. Subset in this sample: CD45RA+ positively selected. The sequence was obtained from a man aged 18 to 30 in good health. Some clones in this sample may be carry-over from other donors' samples. The CDR3 bases are TGTGCCAGCAGGACAGAAGGCGGGAGTCGGGAGCAGTACTTC. It specifies CASRTEGGSREQYF.